This TCR beta chain was found in a study of cytomegalovirus exposure and HLA in healthy donors. Study-wide points: Of the V segments, some could not be distinguished, including TRBV6-2 and TRBV6-3, and were excluded. Rare TCR sequences predominated, though certain public TCRs were found in many donors.

About this clone itself: Its target is unknown.

It was with 60 Vbeta and 13 Jbeta primers that the PCR ran. The table came from immunoSEQ multiplex PCR; TCRdb's copy has only in-frame clones and leaves some out. Of 120,000 or so clones listed, approximately 17% are singletons. The germline V gene encodes CDR1 MDHEN and CDR2 SYDVKM. The CDR3 runs to 16 residues. V trimming: 3 bases; J trimming: 5 bases; junction bases outside the gene matches: 8. V gene TRBV28 combines with J gene TRBJ2-5; 11 bases line up with TRBD1. The receptor's source is a female donor in good health and CMV-seropositive. Sequencing was performed on PBMCs. The CDR3 region has the DNA TGTGCCAGCAGTTTCCCGCCGGGACAGGGGGACGAGACCCAGTACTTC. Translated, it gives CASSFPPGQGDETQYF. The entire variable domain, with the rest obtained from reference TRBV28 and TRBJ2-5, is as follows: DVKVTQSSRYLVKRTGEKVFLECVQDMDHENMFWYRQDPGLGLRLIYFSYDVKMKEKGDIPEGYSVSREKKERFSLILESASTNQTSMYLCASSFPPGQGDETQYFGPGTRLLVL.